The next 9 T cell receptor beta chains were all read from a single sample in a study of human T cells and chemical hapten exposure (dated by TCRdb to 2020 to 2023). The sample's time point, from its label and the paper: patch test 2, 6 weeks after DPC sensitization. This specimen's treatment or condition label, interpreted: therapeutic diphenylcyclopropenone sensitization with weekly scalp DPC. The library was obtained by RACE. The data were produced on a NextSeq 500. TCRdb handled the public reads itself, with Q25 trimming in fastp and clone calling in MiXCR, and kept productive beta chains. When rows share a CDR3 protein, they turn into one entry using the most common DNA and genes. In this sample the table shows approximately 28,000 distinct CDR3 sequences, over 8.5% of which occur a single time. The ten top clones hold approximately 6.9% of the sample. Material: whole blood, obtained in connection with sensitization to the hapten diphenylcyclopropenone (DPC). The origin of the receptors is a man aged 30 to 45 with alopecia areata. Some clones in this sample may be carry-over from other donors' samples.

CDR3 DNA: TGCAGCGCATCCAAAGCAACTAATGAAAAACTGTTTTTT. This gives the protein CSASKATNEKLFF. The chain links TRBV29-1 to TRBJ1-4; D not resolved. The CDR3 has 13 residues. The germline V gene encodes CDR1 SQVTM and CDR2 ANQGSEA. V was shortened by 7 bases and J by 0 bases, with 9 bases between the two germline ends.

This clonotype was seen many times. The genes are TRBV19 and TRBJ2-6, with no clear D. This CDR3 is built from 15 residues. Trimming stripped 3 bases from V and 0 bases from J, with 6 bases between. Germline CDR1 reads LNHDA; CDR2 reads SQIVND (reference sequence). In DNA, the CDR3 is TGTGCCAGTAGTATTAGTTCCTCTGGGGCCAACGTCCTGACTTTC. Translated: CASSISSSGANVLTF.

This clonotype was detected many times. This chain uses TRBV7-9 with TRBJ2-7; 11 bases match TRBD1. The germline V gene has CDR1 SEHNR and CDR2 FQNEAQ (reference sequence). The CDR3 covers 16 residues. The J segment lost 5 bases and the V segment lost 2 bases, leaving 8 bases of the junction unmatched. CDR3 DNA sequence: TGTGCCAGCAGCTTACCAGGACAGGGGGCGATCCACGAGCAGTACTTC. Translating gives CASSLPGQGAIHEQYF.

This clonotype was seen many times. The rearrangement links TRBV6-5 to TRBJ1-5; D is unclear. The CDR3 length is 13 residues. The germline gives CDR1 MNHEY, CDR2 SVGAGI. Trimming took 6 bases from V and 4 from J, leaving 10 bases between them. CDR3 in amino acids: CASRPTLNQPQHF. In DNA, the CDR3 is TGTGCCAGCAGACCGACATTAAATCAGCCCCAGCATTTT.

This clonotype was seen a few times. The rearrangement links TRBV5-5 to TRBJ1-6; the D is unclear. The CDR3 totals 15 residues. The V and J ends lost 0 bases and 10 bases respectively, with 14 bases between them. Germline assignment: CDR1 SGHKS and CDR2 YYEKEE (reference sequence). The CDR3 region is CASSLAGPPGSPLHF. The CDR3 DNA sequence: TGTGCCAGCAGCTTGGCCGGACCGCCTGGGTCACCCCTCCACTTT.

This clonotype was detected only a few times. The chain is built from TRBV7-2 and TRBJ1-1; D may be TRBD1 (6 bases). Germline V lookup: CDR1 SGHTA, CDR2 FQGNSA. The CDR3 has 15 residues. The V gene lost 8 bases and the J gene lost 0 bases, with 16 bases spanning the gap. The DNA of the CDR3 is TGTGCCAGCTCCGACGTGGGGGGCGTGAACACTGAAGCTTTCTTT. Encoded protein: CASSDVGGVNTEAFF. The whole variable domain, remainder taken from reference TRBV7-2 and TRBJ1-1, is GAGVSQSPSNKVTEKGKDVELRCDPISGHTALYWYRQSLGQGLEFLIYFQGNSAPDKSGLPSDRFSAERTGGSVSTLTIQRTQQEDSAVYLCASSDVGGVNTEAFFGQGTRLTVV.

This rearrangement joins TRBV5-1 to TRBJ2-7; D may be TRBD1 or TRBD2 (5 bases each). CDR3 length equals 14 residues. V lost 4 bases to trimming and J lost 2 bases, with 13 bases between them. Germline CDR1 and CDR2: SGHRS and YFSETQ. The CDR3 reads CASSPQGTAYEQYF. In DNA, the CDR3 is TGCGCCAGCAGCCCTCAAGGGACGGCCTACGAGCAGTACTTC. The full variable domain, completed using reference TRBV5-1 and TRBJ2-7, is KAGVTQTPRYLIKTRGQQVTLSCSPISGHRSVSWYQQTPGQGLQFLFEYFSETQRNKGNFPGRFSGRQFSNSRSEMNVSTLELGDSALYLCASSPQGTAYEQYFGPGTRLTVT.

This clonotype has a handful of counts. V usage is TRBV10-2 and J usage is TRBJ2-1; 9 bases agree with TRBD2. V lost 4 bases and J lost 5; bases outside the gene matches: 3. Germline V lookup: CDR1 WSHSY, CDR2 SAAADI. CDR3 length equals 14 residues. The CDR3 DNA follows: TGCGCCAGCAGTGGACTAGCGGAGGACAATGAGCAGTTCTTC. Translated: CASSGLAEDNEQFF.

This clonotype came up many times. The chain links TRBV6-5 to TRBJ2-3, with D maybe TRBD1 (5 bases). V was cut by 5 bases and J by 2 bases, with 14 bases left in between. Germline V gene sequence: CDR1 MNHEY, CDR2 SVGAGI. This CDR3 has 15 amino acids. The CDR3 here is CASSAQGRITDTQYF. DNA for the CDR3: TGTGCCAGCAGTGCCCAGGGTCGGATCACAGATACGCAGTATTTT.